These T cell receptor beta chains were read from a single sample in a study of blood T cell repertoires in COVID-19. This table comes from immunoSEQ multiplex PCR, and its TCRdb copy is limited to in-frame clones, with some not included. This table holds about 160,000 clones, approximately 81% found once. Sequencing was carried out using peripheral blood. These receptors were taken from a human donor with acute or convalescent COVID-19. The donor label of this sample is uncertain. CDR3s include the opening cysteine and the closing phenylalanine or tryptophan. D genes are given only for firm matches. Clone size is stated in some rows and not others, as once, few, many or a class when expanded.

size | D | length | J | V | CDR3 | DNA
. | TRBD1 | 15 | TRBJ1-3 | TRBV5-5 | CASEKDRGIGNTIYF | TGTGCCAGCGAGAAGGACAGGGGGATAGGAAACACCATATATTTT
. | TRBD2 | 17 | TRBJ2-1 | TRBV9 | CASSVEGSQRGVNEQFF | TGTGCCAGCAGCGTAGAGGGTAGCCAGCGGGGGGTCAATGAGCAGTTCTTC
. | . | 15 | TRBJ1-5 | TRBV21-1 | CASSAYSSGNQPQHF | TGTGCCAGCAGCGCCTACTCGAGCGGCAATCAGCCCCAGCATTTT
. | . | 14 | TRBJ2-3 | TRBV7-9 | CASSLEGSTDTQYF | TGTGCCAGCAGCTTGGAGGGGTCCACAGATACGCAGTATTTT
. | . | 13 | TRBJ2-7 | TRBV9 | CASTPGSRAEQYF | TGTGCCAGCACCCCTGGCAGCAGGGCCGAGCAGTACTTC
once | TRBD2 | 15 | TRBJ2-7 | TRBV19 | CASSATGGGPYEQYF | TGTGCCAGTAGTGCGACTGGCGGGGGGCCCTACGAGCAGTACTTC
. | TRBD1 | 15 | TRBJ1-6 | TRBV27 | CASSFTGTGGISLHF | TGTGCCAGCAGTTTCACCGGGACAGGGGGCATATCCCTCCACTTT
. | TRBD1 | 16 | TRBJ2-7 | TRBV11-1 | CASSPDDREGAYEQYF | TGTGCCAGCAGCCCGGACGACAGGGAAGGGGCCTACGAGCAGTACTTC
. | . | 15 | TRBJ2-3 | TRBV7-2 | CASSLSPAVTDTQYF | TGTGCCAGCAGCTTAAGCCCAGCGGTGACAGATACGCAGTATTTT
. | . | 13 | TRBJ1-1 | TRBV10-3 | CAISEGRGHKAFF | TGTGCCATCAGTGAAGGCAGGGGTCATAAAGCTTTCTTT
. | TRBD1 | 17 | TRBJ1-2 | TRBV5-1 | CASSLDPTGSGNYGYTF | TGCGCCAGCAGCTTGGACCCGACAGGGAGCGGTAACTATGGCTACACCTTC
. | . | 12 | TRBJ2-7 | TRBV25-1 | CASSDPLGRQYF | TGTGCCAGCAGTGATCCGCTGGGGAGGCAGTACTTC
. | . | 14 | TRBJ1-6 | TRBV19 | CASSPVNYNSPLHF | TGTGCCAGTTCCCCGGTCAACTATAATTCACCCCTCCACTTT
. | TRBD1 | 15 | TRBJ1-5 | TRBV2 | CASTREGAGNQPQHF | TGTGCCAGCACGAGAGAGGGGGCTGGCAATCAGCCCCAGCATTTT
. | TRBD1 | 15 | TRBJ1-3 | TRBV5-1 | CASSLGQGFGDTIYF | TGCGCCAGCAGCTTGGGACAGGGCTTCGGGGACACCATATATTTT
. | TRBD1 | 15 | TRBJ2-7 | TRBV11-3 | CASSFRTGSSYEQYF | TGTGCCAGCAGCTTCAGGACAGGGAGCTCCTACGAGCAGTACTTC
. | . | 14 | TRBJ1-1 | TRBV2 | CASSPLDRSTEAFF | TGTGCCAGCAGTCCCTTGGACAGATCCACTGAAGCTTTCTTT
. | . | 15 | TRBJ2-5 | TRBV28 | CASTTAGTRGETQYF | TGTGCCAGCACCACCGCCGGGACCAGGGGCGAGACCCAGTACTTC
once | . | 15 | TRBJ1-4 | TRBV2 | CASSERRTTNEKLFF | TGTGCCAGCAGTGAACGCAGGACAACTAATGAAAAACTGTTTTTT
. | TRBD1 | 15 | TRBJ1-5 | TRBV27 | CASSITPDRDQPQHF | TGTGCCAGCAGTATAACTCCCGACAGGGACCAGCCCCAGCATTTT
few | . | 13 | TRBJ2-7 | TRBV10-3 | CAISESEYYEQYF | TGTGCCATCAGTGAGTCCGAGTACTACGAGCAGTACTTC
. | TRBD1 | 13 | TRBJ1-1 | TRBV11-2 | CASRGDRDTEAFF | TGTGCCAGCAGGGGCGACAGGGACACTGAAGCTTTCTTT
. | TRBD1 | 15 | TRBJ1-1 | TRBV2 | CASRGARQGGTEAFF | TGTGCCAGCAGAGGGGCCCGACAGGGAGGAACTGAAGCTTTCTTT
. | TRBD2 | 15 | TRBJ2-7 | TRBV24-1 | CGLGLAGGWEWEQYF | TGTGGGCTAGGCCTAGCCGGGGGGTGGGAATGGGAGCAGTACTTC
. | . | 14 | TRBJ1-2 | TRBV9 | CASSVEDSLDGYTF | TGTGCCAGCAGCGTAGAAGACAGCCTTGATGGCTACACCTTC
once | . | 15 | TRBJ2-3 | TRBV2 | CANRGGGPSTDTQYF | TGTGCCAACCGAGGGGGGGGGCCAAGTACAGATACGCAGTATTTT
. | TRBD2 | 16 | TRBJ2-3 | TRBV5-4 | CASSFRRTSGTDTQYF | TGTGCCAGCAGCTTCCGGAGGACTAGCGGAACAGATACGCAGTATTTT
. | TRBD1 | 13 | TRBJ2-5 | TRBV29-1 | CSVEGTVQETQYF | TGCAGCGTTGAGGGGACAGTACAAGAGACCCAGTACTTC
. | TRBD1 | 15 | TRBJ1-3 | TRBV2 | CASSGGQAYGNTIYF | TGTGCCAGCAGTGGGGGACAGGCTTATGGAAACACCATATATTTT
. | TRBD1 | 15 | TRBJ1-6 | TRBV5-1 | CASKTSTGAPNPLHF | TGCGCCAGCAAAACCTCGACAGGGGCCCCTAATCCCCTCCACTTT
. | . | 14 | TRBJ2-5 | TRBV3-1/TRBV3-2 | CASSQNLQGETQYF | TGTGCCAGCAGCCAAAACCTTCAGGGGGAGACCCAGTACTTC
few | . | 12 | TRBJ2-7 | TRBV7-2 | CASSRTGYEQYF | TGTGCCAGCAGTCGAACAGGTTACGAGCAGTACTTC